This section outlines one T cell receptor beta chain sequence together with its context. No antigen is known for it. These data are taken from a study of T cells in Graves' hyperthyroidism and ophthalmopathy. Points from the study as a whole: A 13 V-J model separated ophthalmopathy from stable hyperthyroidism.

RNA transcripts provided the source from which TCR beta CDR3 regions were amplified. Primed by the HTBI set, a first-round RT-PCR was run on the TCR CDR3. TCRdb itself ran the multiplex PCR reads through MiXCR, one entry per CDR3 protein. The table includes roughly 570,000 distinct CDR3 sequences, about half detected once. This clonotype originated in a young woman with Graves' hyperthyroidism. Sequenced: peripheral blood or thyroid tissue (not recorded which).

CDR3 sequence: CASSEEGLAHNEQFF. The CDR3 nucleotides read TGTGCCAGCAGTGAGGAGGGACTAGCCCACAATGAGCAGTTCTTC. This chain uses TRBV2 with TRBJ2-1, with TRBD2 matching over 9 bases. The germline V gene encodes CDR1 SNHLY and CDR2 FYNNEI. The trim removed 3 bases at V and 5 bases at J, leaving 5 bases unmatched. The CDR3 sequence is 15 residues long.